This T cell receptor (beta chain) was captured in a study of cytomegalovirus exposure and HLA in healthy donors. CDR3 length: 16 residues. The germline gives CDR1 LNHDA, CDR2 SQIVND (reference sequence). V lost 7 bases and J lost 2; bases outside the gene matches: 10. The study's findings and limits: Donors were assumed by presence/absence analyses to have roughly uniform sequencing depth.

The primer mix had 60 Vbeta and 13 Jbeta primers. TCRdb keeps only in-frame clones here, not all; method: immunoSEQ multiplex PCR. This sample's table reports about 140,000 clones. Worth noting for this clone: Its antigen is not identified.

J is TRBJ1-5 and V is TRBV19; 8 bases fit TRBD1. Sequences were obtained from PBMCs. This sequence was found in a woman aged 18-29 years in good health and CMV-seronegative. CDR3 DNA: TGTGCCAGTATCCGCGACAGGGGTAGAGGCAATCAGCCCCAGCATTTT. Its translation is CASIRDRGRGNQPQHF.